This T cell receptor (beta chain) was obtained from a study of identical twins. The CDR3 sequence is 11 residues long. Germline CDR1 reads SGHTA; CDR2 reads FQGNSA. Trimming took off 5 bases at V and 7 bases at J, with 6 bases between the two ends. TCRdb recomputed calls from the 5' RACE reads with MiXCR, one row per CDR3 protein. The table shows fewer than 650,000 distinct CDR3 sequences, with around 9.6% occurring only once. This clonotype came up many times. Its target is not known. Findings of the study overall: Clonotypes of the beta chain that were abundant in cord blood carried fewer insertions (memory repertoires showed none). The models systematically underestimated how much out-of-frame TCR alpha was shared in monozygotic twins. Cross-sectional statistical analysis, not tracking of the same donors, underpinned the conclusions.

The sample also formed part of further work on yellow fever vaccine responses in identical twins. That investigation notes: Twins reportedly had a vaccine T cell response that seemed partly convergent, partly personalized.

The receptor comes from a woman in her late teens or twenties in good health. This chain joins TRBV7-2 and TRBJ2-1; no definite D call. The sample consisted of PBMCs. CDR3 DNA: TGTGCCAGCAGCGCTATGAATGAGCAGTTCTTC. As protein: CASSAMNEQFF.